One and the same sample provided the 10 T cell receptor beta chains below, sequenced in a study of T cell repertoires in cytomegalovirus infection. What these receptors recognize is not known. In TCRdb, the reads were re-called with MiXCR into one record per CDR3 protein. The data hold around 770,000 distinct CDR3 sequences, with almost 30% observed a single time. The material was cultured CD8+ T cells from PBMCs, obtained from culture after CMV antigen stimulation. All receptors derive from a human donor in good health (CMV status not recorded). Some clones in this sample may be carry-over from other donors' samples.

This chain links TRBV2 with TRBJ2-1; D possibly corresponds to TRBD2 (6 bases). The CDR3 runs to 13 residues. The ends were cut back, 2 bases at V and 9 bases at J, with 11 bases in the middle. Germline V gene lookup returns CDR1 SNHLY and CDR2 FYNNEI. The CDR3 region has the DNA TGTGCCAGCAGTGAACGGGGGAAGGGTGAGCAGTTCTTC. Residues: CASSERGKGEQFF.

This clonotype was counted many times. The rearrangement links TRBV12-3 or TRBV12-4 to TRBJ2-7; 7 bases are shared with TRBD2. The CDR3 runs 12 residues. J gave up 1 base and V 7 bases, and 1 base lay outside the gene matches. The CDR3 sequence is CASMGGSYEQYF. In nucleotides, the CDR3 is TGTGCCAGCATGGGGGGGTCCTACGAGCAGTACTTC.

This clonotype came up a few times. The V gene is TRBV9, the J gene TRBJ2-1; 11 bases align to TRBD2. The CDR3 is made up of 15 amino acids. CDR1 SGDLS and CDR2 YYNGEE come from the germline V gene. Trimming removed 0 bases from V and 8 bases from J; junction bases left unmatched: 4. CDR3 protein: CASSVEASGGYEQFF. As DNA, the CDR3 is TGTGCCAGCAGCGTAGAGGCTAGCGGGGGGTATGAGCAGTTCTTC.

The table lists this clonotype with a few counts. The V and J genes are TRBV12-3 or TRBV12-4 and TRBJ1-3; 7 bases are a match to TRBD1. This CDR3 comprises 15 residues. The V and J ends lost 5 bases and 4 bases, in that order; junction bases with no gene match: 8. The CDR3 nucleotides read TGTGCCAGCAGTGATAGGGACAGCCGGGGAAACACCATATATTTT. It codes for CASSDRDSRGNTIYF.

CDR3 sequence (DNA): TGTGCCAGCAGCAAGGCGTCGAGCTACGAGCAGTACTTC. Translation gives CASSKASSYEQYF. The rearrangement links TRBV14 to TRBJ2-7; no clear D gene. Germline V gene lookup returns CDR1 SGHDN and CDR2 FVKESK. The CDR3 is 13 residues long. V lost 5 bases, J lost 3 bases, and 11 bases lay in between.

This chain links TRBV7-3 with TRBJ2-2; TRBD2 matches 8 bases. CDR1 and CDR2 (germline): SGHTA, FQGTGA. V shed 5 bases, J shed 3 bases, and the junction held 8 bases outside the gene matches. CDR3 length equals 16 residues. CDR3 DNA: TGTGCCAGCAGCACAAGCACTAGCGGACACACCGGGGAGCTGTTTTTT. This sequence encodes CASSTSTSGHTGELFF.

This clonotype came up many times. V is TRBV7-3 and J is TRBJ2-3, with TRBD1 matching over 11 bases. Germline CDR1 and CDR2: SGHTA and FQGTGA. After removal of 3 bases from V and 5 bases from J, the junction contained 1 base not matched to a gene. The CDR3 totals 14 residues. The CDR3 DNA reads TGTGCCAGCAGCTTTGGGACAGGGGGAGATACGCAGTATTTT. Its translation: CASSFGTGGDTQYF.

The chain is built from TRBV12-3 or TRBV12-4 and TRBJ1-2, with 8 positions matching TRBD1. V was pared by 5 bases and J by 3 bases, with 8 bases of the junction left unmatched. The CDR3 is 15 residues long. The CDR3 sequence: CASSASGTGDYGYTF. In nucleotides, the CDR3 is TGTGCCAGCAGTGCGTCCGGGACAGGAGACTATGGCTACACCTTC.

The sample holds a few counts of this clonotype. This chain connects TRBV28 to TRBJ2-3, with D perhaps TRBD2 (5 bases). The CDR3 totals 14 residues. Trimming cost V 6 bases and J 5 bases, with 15 bases left between them. Germline CDR1 and CDR2: MDHEN and SYDVKM. The CDR3 sequence: CASRTTNPQDTQYF. In DNA form, the CDR3 reads TGTGCCAGCAGGACGACTAATCCCCAAGATACGCAGTATTTT.

The chain carries TRBV2 and TRBJ2-1; no reliable D call. V dropped 7 bases and J dropped 10 bases, with 8 bases sitting between them. The length of the CDR3 is 10 residues. CDR1 and CDR2 (germline): SNHLY, FYNNEI. Here the CDR3 DNA reads TGTGCCAGCAAAGGCAGGGAGCAGTTCTTC. Translating gives CASKGREQFF.